This T cell receptor beta chain emerged from a study of shared clonotypes between healthy human individuals. Study findings and constraints: A small donor pool kept down the genetic and exposure-history diversity that was represented.

Regarding this clone: Its specificity is unknown.

This was a deep-level run. Genomic DNA (from each subset) was split evenly across several immunoSEQ plates. The repertoire was sequenced with immunoSEQ multiplex PCR; TCRdb's copy has only in-frame clones and lacks some. The sample gives about 490,000 clones, almost 80% of which show up once; around 12% is in the top ten. The CDR3 has 12 amino acids. Per the germline V gene, CDR1 is MNHEY and CDR2 is SVGAGI. Trimming removed 0 bases from V and 5 bases from J, with 4 bases in between. The sample was PBMCs. The clonotype comes from a woman in her forties in good health. Some clones in this sample may be carry-over from other donors' samples. V and J are TRBV6-5 and TRBJ2-5; unclear D gene. CDR3: CASSYSRETQYF. Here the CDR3 DNA reads TGTGCCAGCAGTTACTCGAGGGAGACCCAGTACTTC.